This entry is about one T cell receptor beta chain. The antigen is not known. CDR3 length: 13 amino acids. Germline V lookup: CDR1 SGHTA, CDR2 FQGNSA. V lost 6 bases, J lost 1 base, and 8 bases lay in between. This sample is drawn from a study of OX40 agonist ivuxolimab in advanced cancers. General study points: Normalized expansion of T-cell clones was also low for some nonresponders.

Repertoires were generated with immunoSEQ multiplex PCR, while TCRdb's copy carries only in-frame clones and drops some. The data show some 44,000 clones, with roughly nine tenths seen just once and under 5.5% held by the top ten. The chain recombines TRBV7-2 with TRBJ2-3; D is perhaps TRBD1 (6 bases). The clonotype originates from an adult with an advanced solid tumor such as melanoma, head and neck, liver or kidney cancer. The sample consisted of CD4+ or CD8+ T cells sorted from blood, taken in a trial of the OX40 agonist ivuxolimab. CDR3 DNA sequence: TGTGCCAGCAGGGCAGGGGGCACAGATACGCAGTATTTT. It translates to CASRAGGTDTQYF.